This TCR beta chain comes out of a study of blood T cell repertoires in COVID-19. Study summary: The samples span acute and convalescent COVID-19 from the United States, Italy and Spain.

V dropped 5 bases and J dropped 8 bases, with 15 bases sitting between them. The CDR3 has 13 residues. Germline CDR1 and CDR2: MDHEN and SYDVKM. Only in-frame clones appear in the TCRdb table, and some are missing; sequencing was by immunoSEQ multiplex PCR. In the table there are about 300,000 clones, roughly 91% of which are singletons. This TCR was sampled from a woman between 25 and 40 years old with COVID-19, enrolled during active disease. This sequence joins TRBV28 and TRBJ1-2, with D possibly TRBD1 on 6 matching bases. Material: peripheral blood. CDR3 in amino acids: CASSPNRERGYTF. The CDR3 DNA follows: TGTGCCAGCAGTCCAAACAGGGAGAGGGGCTACACCTTC.